This TCR beta chain was obtained from a study of cytomegalovirus exposure and HLA in healthy donors. General observations from the study: A few CMV-associated chains were confirmed in vitro to be specific for CMV antigens. Altogether, 160 or so TCR beta chains were recorded as cytomegalovirus-associated.

With respect to this clone: No antigen is known for it.

The table came from immunoSEQ multiplex PCR; TCRdb's copy has only in-frame clones and leaves some out. The table includes around 130,000 clones, over 85% detected once. The sequence came from a man younger than 40 in good health and CMV-seronegative. The specimen sequenced was PBMCs.

This CDR3 reads CAALRRAVGELFF. Written as DNA, the CDR3 is TGTGCCGCCCTCAGGCGGGCGGTCGGGGAGCTGTTTTTT. The chain combines TRBV2 with TRBJ2-2; D may be TRBD2 (5 bases). CDR1 is SNHLY and CDR2 is FYNNEI in the germline V gene. The V end was cut by 11 bases, the J end by 7 bases, with 17 bases between. The CDR3 spans 13 residues.